This T cell receptor (beta chain) originates from a study of shared clonotypes between healthy human individuals. Original methodology: Filtering was not the same, since immunoSEQ gave junction-only sequences without quality scores. Method: immunoSEQ multiplex PCR; TCRdb's copy keeps in-frame clones and lacks some. V, J and clone size reflect that table, while D and trimming were determined from the DNA. The profile covers about 1.4 million clones, with roughly 97% appearing a single time and 1.2% taken by the ten largest. Germline-derived CDR1 and CDR2 are MNHEY and SMNVEV (reference sequence). The V and J ends lost 6 bases and 3 bases respectively, with 12 bases between them. This CDR3 has 13 residues.

Sequenced material: naive CD4+ T cells sorted from blood. Specified subset: CD45RA+ positively selected. The TCR originated in a man between 25 and 39 years old in good health. The V gene is TRBV27, the J gene TRBJ2-7, with D perhaps matching TRBD1 or TRBD2 (5 bases each). The CDR3 region is CASSKGRGYEQYF. The CDR3 coding sequence is TGTGCCAGCAGCAAGGGGAGAGGCTACGAGCAGTACTTC.